The text below deals with one T cell receptor beta chain. These data originate in a study of T cell responses to AZD1222 COVID-19 vaccine. There are 11 residues in the CDR3. Trimming stripped 4 bases from V and 4 bases from J, with 6 bases between. Per germline, CDR1 SGHRS and CDR2 YFSETQ. Clones were sequenced by immunoSEQ multiplex PCR, and TCRdb holds only the in-frame ones, with some missing. Found here are just under 95,000 clones, over 75% of them singletons; the top ten hold 13%. The sequence was collected from an adult in good health. The input for sequencing was peripheral blood, taken on day 0 of AZD1222 vaccination. The chain links TRBV5-1 to TRBJ2-7; perhaps TRBD2 as D (5 bases). This CDR3 reads CASSGEYEQYF. The CDR3 DNA follows: TGCGCCAGCAGCGGGGAGTACGAGCAGTACTTC.